The next 15 T cell receptor beta chains were all read from a single sample in a study of technical replicates of blood from several donors. Some clones are missing from TCRdb's copy, which holds only in-frame ones; the method was immunoSEQ multiplex PCR. Counted here are about 74,000 clones, roughly 90% occurring once; the ten biggest clones make up less than 0.5%. The sample comprised T cells isolated from PBMCs. Receptor source: a human donor in good health.

The chain recombines TRBV9 with TRBJ2-7; TRBD1 agrees at 7 bases. The CDR3 is 13 amino acids. J gave up 5 bases and V 4 bases, and 6 bases lay outside the gene matches. Germline V gene sequence: CDR1 SGDLS, CDR2 YYNGEE. As DNA, the CDR3 is TGTGCCAGCAGCTTATTCACAGGGGACGAGCAGTACTTC. Translating gives CASSLFTGDEQYF. The full variable domain, with the rest looked up from reference TRBV9 and TRBJ2-7, is DSGVTQTPKHLITATGQRVTLRCSPRSGDLSVYWYQQSLDQGLQFLIQYYNGEERAKGNILERFSAQQFPDLHSELNLSSLELGDSALYFCASSLFTGDEQYFGPGTRLTVT.

This sequence joins TRBV27 and TRBJ2-1; D is undetermined. Germline values: CDR1 MNHEY, CDR2 SMNVEV (reference sequence). CDR3 length equals 15 residues. V was cut by 5 bases and J by 9 bases, with 20 bases left in between. CDR3 DNA: TGTGCCAGCAGTCCCCACCCCGCCGATAGAGGTGAGCAGTTCTTC. Amino acid sequence: CASSPHPADRGEQFF.

This clone was picked up one time. The chain carries TRBV2 and TRBJ1-3; D is perhaps TRBD1 (6 bases). V was cut by 4 bases and J by 1 base, with 11 bases left in between. CDR1 and CDR2 from the germline V gene are SNHLY and FYNNEI. The CDR3 loop spans 15 amino acids. CDR3 sequence reads: CASSVLQGSGNTIYF. The CDR3 nucleotides read TGTGCCAGCAGTGTCCTACAGGGATCTGGAAACACCATATATTTT. The full variable domain, rest sourced from reference TRBV2 and TRBJ1-3, is EPEVTQTPSHQVTQMGQEVILRCVPISNHLYFYWYRQILGQKVEFLVSFYNNEISEKSEIFDDQFSVERPDGSNFTLKIRSTKLEDSAMYFCASSVLQGSGNTIYFGEGSWLTVV.

This chain uses TRBV28 with TRBJ2-7, with 7 bases fitting TRBD2. Looked up from germline, CDR1 is MDHEN and CDR2 is SYDVKM. Germline trimming cut 8 bases from V and 6 bases from J; bases unmatched to any gene: 7. The CDR3 runs to 12 residues. Here the CDR3 reads CASGRESREQYF. CDR3 DNA sequence: TGTGCCAGCGGGCGGGAGTCTCGCGAGCAGTACTTC.

The genes are TRBV9 and TRBJ2-7, with D possibly TRBD1 on 5 matching bases. Germline lookup yields CDR1 SGDLS and CDR2 YYNGEE. This CDR3 has 12 residues. Trimming removed 1 base at V and 5 bases at J, with 7 bases between. Here the CDR3 DNA reads TGTGCCAGCAGCGTACAGGGTCACGAGCAGTACTTC. Amino acid sequence: CASSVQGHEQYF.

The chain combines TRBV10-1 with TRBJ1-5; 8 nucleotides match TRBD1. CDR3 length: 14 residues. CDR1 is WNHNN, CDR2 SYGVQD, per germline (reference sequence). Trimming took 8 bases from V and 4 from J; bases not matched to a gene: 7. The CDR3 here is CASLDRVGNQPQHF. The CDR3 DNA sequence: TGCGCCAGCCTGGACAGGGTAGGGAATCAGCCCCAGCATTTT.

The chain employs TRBV5-4 and TRBJ1-4, with D unclear. The CDR3 covers 15 residues. Germline CDR1 and CDR2: SGHNT and YYREEE (reference sequence). The ends were cut back, 4 bases at V and 5 bases at J, with 15 bases in the middle. The CDR3, as DNA: TGTGCCAGCAGCGCGGCGAGGGCGGCCAATGAAAAACTGTTTTTT. Its translation is CASSAARAANEKLFF.

This chain links TRBV2 with TRBJ1-2; D uncertain. Germline V gene lookup returns CDR1 SNHLY and CDR2 FYNNEI. The ends were cut back, 10 bases at V and 4 bases at J, with 13 bases in the middle. The length of the CDR3 is 12 residues. The CDR3, as DNA: TGTGCCAACTCCGCGCACAGCTATGGCTACACCTTC. As protein: CANSAHSYGYTF.

V and J are TRBV10-3 and TRBJ2-7, with D possibly matching TRBD2 (6 bases). The CDR3 sequence is 14 residues long. Germline V gene sequence: CDR1 ENHRY, CDR2 SYGVKD. V dropped 8 bases and J dropped 3 bases, with 17 bases sitting between them. Here the CDR3 reads CAISGENSGYEQYF. CDR3 nucleotide sequence: TGTGCCATCTCTGGGGAGAATAGCGGCTACGAGCAGTACTTC.

The V gene is TRBV5-8, the J gene TRBJ2-7; 10 bases are shared with TRBD1. V trimming: 8 bases; J trimming: 7 bases; junction bases outside the gene matches: 9. Germline V gene data show CDR1 as SGHTS and CDR2 as YDEGEE. The CDR3 has 13 residues. The CDR3 here is CASNDRGLREQYF. CDR3 coding DNA: TGTGCCAGTAACGACAGGGGGCTAAGGGAGCAGTACTTC.

This clone has only a few counts. The genes are TRBV28 and TRBJ1-1; D is undetermined. The V and J ends lost 3 bases and 0 bases respectively, with 8 bases between them. The CDR3 is 14 residues long. CDR1 and CDR2 (germline): MDHEN, SYDVKM. The chain's CDR3 is CASSLVTMNTEAFF. CDR3 DNA: TGTGCCAGCAGTTTGGTGACAATGAACACTGAAGCTTTCTTT.

The rearrangement links TRBV7-3 to TRBJ2-1, with TRBD2 matching over 13 bases. The CDR3 contains 19 residues. CDR1 is SGHTA, CDR2 FQGTGA, per germline. Germline trimming cut 4 bases from V and 0 bases from J; bases unmatched to any gene: 9. For the CDR3, the DNA is TGTGCCAGCAGCTCACCGGGACTAGCGGGGTTTAGCTCCTACAATGAGCAGTTCTTC. Translated, it gives CASSSPGLAGFSSYNEQFF. The full variable domain, with the rest looked up from reference TRBV7-3 and TRBJ2-1, is GAGVSQTPSNKVTEKGKYVELRCDPISGHTALYWYRQSLGQGPEFLIYFQGTGAADDSGLPNDRFFAVRPEGSVSTLKIQRTERGDSAVYLCASSSPGLAGFSSYNEQFFGPGTRLTVL.

This clone is a singleton in its sample. The chain's CDR3 is CASSLGFGTEAFF. DNA for the CDR3: TGTGCCAGCAGCTTAGGTTTCGGGACTGAAGCTTTCTTT. The chain carries TRBV11-2 and TRBJ1-1; D ambiguous. CDR3 length: 13 amino acids. CDR1 is SGHAT and CDR2 is FQNNGV in the germline V gene. Trimming took 1 base from V and 5 from J, leaving 8 bases between them.

The CDR3 bases are TGTGCCAGCAGCCCGTCGAAACAGGGGGAAGGAGGGAGAAACACCATATATTTT. Translating it yields CASSPSKQGEGGRNTIYF. This chain connects TRBV7-9 to TRBJ1-3; 8 positions agree with TRBD1. This CDR3 spans 18 amino acids. CDR1 and CDR2 (germline): SEHNR, FQNEAQ (reference sequence). V lost 5 bases and J lost 5; bases outside the gene matches: 17.

A few counts support this clone. The chain links TRBV14 to TRBJ2-5; possible D gene TRBD1, 6 bases. The germline gives CDR1 SGHDN, CDR2 FVKESK. This CDR3 contains 15 residues. Trimming removed 1 base at V and 5 bases at J, with 14 bases between. The DNA of the CDR3 is TGTGCCAGCAGCCAAGTCACAGGGTATTTCGAGACCCAGTACTTC. Translation: CASSQVTGYFETQYF.